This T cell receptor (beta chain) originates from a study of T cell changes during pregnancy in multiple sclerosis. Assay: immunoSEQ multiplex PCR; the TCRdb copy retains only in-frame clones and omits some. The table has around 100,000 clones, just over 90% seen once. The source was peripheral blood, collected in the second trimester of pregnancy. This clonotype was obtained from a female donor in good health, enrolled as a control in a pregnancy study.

CDR3 coding DNA: TGTGCCAGCAGTTTGAACAGGGGTTCGTCCGAGCAGTACTTC. As protein: CASSLNRGSSEQYF. The V call is TRBV28, the J call TRBJ2-7, with TRBD1 matching over 7 bases. V lost 3 bases to trimming and J lost 6 bases; unmatched junction nucleotides: 8. Germline V gives CDR1 MDHEN, CDR2 SYDVKM. This CDR3 is 14 amino acids long.